This T cell receptor (beta chain) was observed in a study of T-cell memory formation after mild COVID-19. The table lists this clonotype with a few counts. Its antigen is as yet unknown. At one of its ends the junction is not consistent with the germline gene, which may arise from a read error. Germline V gene sequence: CDR1 LNHDA, CDR2 SQIVND (reference sequence). This CDR3 contains 15 residues. TCRdb ran MiXCR on the 5' RACE reads and lists one entry per CDR3 protein. In the table there are about 170,000 distinct CDR3 sequences, about an eighth of which are singletons. Findings of the study overall: Of the contracting clones, CD4+ ones lay mainly in CM and EM, and CD8+ ones in EMRA.

This chain links TRBV19 with TRBJ2-6; the D gene is possibly TRBD1 (6 bases). The specimen was PBMCs or a T cell subset sorted from them (not recorded which). The source of this sequence is a man younger than 35 who had mild COVID-19 (a few samples of this study predate the infection). Cell type and time point are not known. DNA of the CDR3: TGTGCCAGTAGCAGCAGGGGTTCTGGGGCCAACGTCCTGATTTTC. It yields the protein CASSSRGSGANVLIF.